This entry lists 11 T cell receptor beta chains sequenced from one sample in a study of shared clonotypes between healthy human individuals. Repertoires were generated with immunoSEQ multiplex PCR, while TCRdb's copy carries only in-frame clones and drops some. The sample lists about 1,800,000 clones, less than 95% occurring once. As defined, naive CD8 cells were CD45RO-negative and positively selected for CCR7, with terminally differentiated effector memory CD45RA+ cells excluded. Sequenced input: naive CD8+ T cells sorted from blood. Receptors originate from a man younger than 35 in good health.

The chain links TRBV6-1 to TRBJ1-5; D remains ambiguous. CDR1 is MNHNS, CDR2 SASEGT, per germline. The germline V and J ends were trimmed by 1 base and 6 bases, with 7 bases remaining between them. The CDR3 length is 13 residues. Here the CDR3 DNA reads TGTGCCAGCAGTGAAGGAAAGGGTCAGCCCCAGCATTTT. Protein: CASSEGKGQPQHF.

The V call is TRBV28, the J call TRBJ2-7, with 9 positions matching TRBD1. CDR3 length equals 13 residues. V shed 5 bases, J shed 7 bases, and the junction held 6 bases outside the gene matches. Germline V gene data show CDR1 as MDHEN and CDR2 as SYDVKM. The CDR3 region is CASSPTGGWEQYF. The CDR3 DNA follows: TGTGCCAGCAGTCCAACAGGGGGCTGGGAGCAGTACTTC.

The CDR3 DNA is TGTGCCAGCAACACCGGACTAGCGGAGCCCGGGGAGCTGTTTTTT. This encodes CASNTGLAEPGELFF. V and J are TRBV7-9 and TRBJ2-2; 10 nucleotides agree with TRBD2. Looked up from germline, CDR1 is SEHNR and CDR2 is FQNEAQ (reference sequence). The CDR3 extends over 15 amino acids. J was trimmed by 6 bases and V by 7 bases; bases with no gene match: 8.

As to this clone: The junction does not match germline at one end; this may be a read error. The chain combines TRBV7-9 with TRBJ1-1; D unclear. The CDR3 is 12 residues long. The germline CDR1 and CDR2 sequences are SEHNR and FQNEAQ (reference sequence). The CDR3 region has the DNA TGTGCCAGCACCTTATGGAACACTGAAGCTTTCTTT. This codes for CASTLWNTEAFF. Full variable domain (missing parts from reference TRBV7-9 and TRBJ1-1): DTGVSQNPRHKITKRGQNVTFRCDPISEHNRLYWYRQTLGQGPEFLTYFQNEAQLEKSRLLSDRFSAERPKGSFSTLEIQRTEQGDSAMYLCASTLWNTEAFFGQGTRLTVV.

V gene TRBV6-5 combines with J gene TRBJ2-3; D tentatively fits TRBD1 or TRBD2 (5 bases each). The CDR3 is 15 amino acids. Trimming shortened V by 5 bases and J by 2 bases, and 14 bases separated the two germline ends. Per germline, CDR1 MNHEY and CDR2 SVGAGI. CDR3 sequence: CASSIQEGITDTQYF. The DNA for the CDR3 is TGTGCCAGCAGTATACAAGAGGGGATCACAGATACGCAGTATTTT.

J is TRBJ1-2 and V is TRBV4-3; D gene uncertain. The V and J ends lost 1 base and 0 bases respectively, with 9 bases between them. The germline gives CDR1 LGHNA, CDR2 YSLEER. The CDR3 length is 15 residues. The CDR3 loop reads CASSQVGKANYGYTF. CDR3 bases: TGCGCCAGCAGCCAAGTGGGCAAAGCTAACTATGGCTACACCTTC.

The chain has TRBV5-1 and TRBJ2-1; 7 bases are shared with TRBD1. Germline V gene data show CDR1 as SGHRS and CDR2 as YFSETQ. With V trimmed by 2 bases and J by 2 bases, 1 base remained unmatched. CDR3 length: 14 amino acids. CDR3 region: CASSFGTAYNEQFF. The CDR3 coding sequence is TGCGCCAGCAGCTTCGGGACAGCCTACAATGAGCAGTTCTTC.

The gene calls are TRBV30 and TRBJ2-5; 10 nucleotides line up with TRBD1. The closer fit of TRBJ2-7 to the DNA end suggests the J call may be wrong. The V gene's germline CDR1 is GTSNPN and CDR2 SVGIG (reference sequence). The CDR3 consists of 15 residues. The CDR3 bases are TGTGCCTGGACCGACTCGGGACAGGGGATCTACGAGCAGTACTTC. Amino acids: CAWTDSGQGIYEQYF.

This sequence joins TRBV6-1 and TRBJ1-2; 8 bases match TRBD1. The CDR3 runs 18 residues. V trimming: 1 base; J trimming: 8 bases; junction bases outside the gene matches: 18. Germline lookup yields CDR1 MNHNS and CDR2 SASEGT. CDR3 amino acids: CASSEGGTGQGFLRGYTF. CDR3 DNA sequence: TGTGCCAGCAGTGAAGGGGGTACCGGACAGGGTTTCTTGAGGGGCTACACCTTC.

About this clone: The same CDR3 can be traced to other DNA sequences in this sample. The rearrangement uses TRBV5-6 and TRBJ2-7; 10 nucleotides align to TRBD2. V shed 3 bases and J 1 base; nucleotides not matched to a gene: 1. Germline assignment: CDR1 SGHDT and CDR2 YYEEEE. The CDR3 totals 14 residues. The CDR3 reads CASSSGLASYEQYF. In DNA form, the CDR3 reads TGTGCCAGCAGCTCGGGACTAGCGTCCTACGAGCAGTACTTC.

The chain joins TRBV4-3 to TRBJ2-1, with 12 positions matching TRBD2. Trimming cost V 0 bases and J 3 bases; bases outside gene matches: 9. Germline assignment: CDR1 LGHNA and CDR2 YSLEER. This CDR3 comprises 19 residues. The CDR3 DNA reads as TGCGCCAGCAGCCAAGAAACTAGCGGGAGGCCTGAGGTCTACAATGAGCAGTTCTTC. As protein: CASSQETSGRPEVYNEQFF.